The 26 T cell receptor beta chains given below trace back to one sample, sequenced in a study of chemoradiotherapy in HPV16-positive cancers. Generated by immunoSEQ multiplex PCR, the TCRdb table keeps only in-frame clones and is missing some. The sample lists about 27,000 clones, over 90% occurring once. The material sequenced was blood, taken from a patient who underwent chemoradiotherapy. The receptors were gathered from a human donor with HPV-associated anogenital cancer.

This chain uses TRBV11-2 with TRBJ2-1; 9 bases line up with TRBD1. The CDR3 is 13 amino acids. The germline V gene encodes CDR1 SGHAT and CDR2 FQNNGV. Trimming at V came to 5 bases and at J to 7 bases, leaving 3 bases not matched to a gene. DNA of the CDR3: TGTGCCAGCAGCATTGACAGGGGGAATGAGCAGTTCTTC. It translates to CASSIDRGNEQFF.

CDR3 DNA sequence: TGTGCCAGCTCACCAAGGGATCTGGTGGGCACTGAAGCTTTCTTT. Its protein product is CASSPRDLVGTEAFF. The rearrangement uses TRBV18 and TRBJ1-1; D unresolved. Trimming took off 2 bases at V and 4 bases at J, with 14 bases between the two ends. This CDR3 is built from 15 residues. Germline V gene lookup returns CDR1 KGHSH and CDR2 LQKENI.

The rearrangement joins TRBV9 to TRBJ2-3; 9 nucleotides line up with TRBD2. J gave up 4 bases and V 6 bases, and 15 bases lay outside the gene matches. The CDR3 is made up of 17 amino acids. Germline assignment: CDR1 SGDLS and CDR2 YYNGEE. The CDR3 is CASNPGMLAGAADTQYF. Written as DNA, the CDR3 is TGTGCCAGCAACCCGGGAATGTTAGCGGGAGCCGCAGATACGCAGTATTTT.

The J gene is TRBJ2-1, the V gene TRBV5-1; 12 bases are shared with TRBD2. From germline, CDR1 is SGHRS and CDR2 YFSETQ. Unmatched junction bases numbered 4, after V lost 3 bases and J lost 0 bases. The CDR3 covers 17 residues. In DNA form, the CDR3 reads TGCGCCAGCAGCTCCGGACTAGCGGGGAGCTCCTACAATGAGCAGTTCTTC. Amino acids: CASSSGLAGSSYNEQFF.

V gene TRBV7-2 combines with J gene TRBJ2-7; unclear D gene. V was pared by 2 bases and J by 2 bases, with 7 bases between. The CDR3 consists of 13 residues. Germline V gene lookup returns CDR1 SGHTA and CDR2 FQGNSA. This CDR3 is CASSLRHPYEQYF. CDR3 DNA: TGTGCCAGCAGCTTAAGACACCCCTACGAGCAGTACTTC.

The chain recombines TRBV14 with TRBJ1-2; D uncertain. The CDR3 loop spans 15 amino acids. Germline V CDR1 and CDR2: SGHDN, FVKESK. V was cut by 0 bases and J by 7 bases, with 15 bases left in between. In nucleotides, the CDR3 is TGTGCCAGCAGCCAAGATCGGACCGCCCTAAGTGGCTACACCTTC. It is translated as CASSQDRTALSGYTF.

The CDR3 coding sequence is TGTGCCTGCTCCGGAGGGGAAGGGGATCAGCCCCAGCATTTT. Protein: CACSGGEGDQPQHF. The chain uses TRBV2 and TRBJ1-5; weak D call: TRBD1 (5 bases). Trimming took 11 bases from V and 5 from J, leaving 19 bases between them. Germline assignment: CDR1 SNHLY and CDR2 FYNNEI. CDR3 length: 14 residues.

CDR3 sequence (DNA): TGTGCCAGCAGCTTGAGGCTAGCGGGACGCAACGAGCAGTACTTC. Translation: CASSLRLAGRNEQYF. The chain links TRBV13 to TRBJ2-5, with TRBD2 matching 9 bases. The DNA matches TRBJ2-7 better at its end, which makes the J call doubtful. The germline CDR1 and CDR2 sequences are PRHDT and FYEKMQ (reference sequence). CDR3 size: 15 residues.

This sequence joins TRBV5-5 and TRBJ2-7; D possibly corresponds to TRBD1 (6 bases). Germline loops: CDR1 SGHKS, CDR2 YYEKEE (reference sequence). Trimming shortened V by 5 bases and J by 2 bases, and 14 bases separated the two germline ends. CDR3 length: 14 residues. In DNA, the CDR3 is TGTGCCAGCAGTTTTCACAGGGCCACCTACGAGCAGTACTTC. It encodes CASSFHRATYEQYF. Full variable domain (rest looked up from reference TRBV5-5 and TRBJ2-7): DAGVTQSPTHLIKTRGQQVTLRCSPISGHKSVSWYQQVLGQGPQFIFQYYEKEERGRGNFPDRFSARQFPNYSSELNVNALLLGDSALYLCASSFHRATYEQYFGPGTRLTVT.

V is TRBV7-2 and J is TRBJ2-3, with 10 bases identical to TRBD2. Unmatched junction bases numbered 3, after V lost 1 base and J lost 2 bases. The CDR3 runs 16 residues. Germline loops: CDR1 SGHTA, CDR2 FQGNSA. The CDR3 sequence is CASSLGTSGPTDTQYF. In nucleotides, the CDR3 is TGTGCCAGCAGCTTAGGGACTAGCGGACCCACAGATACGCAGTATTTT.

This rearrangement joins TRBV5-1 to TRBJ2-3; either TRBD1 or TRBD2 may supply D (5 bases each). Germline V gene sequence: CDR1 SGHRS, CDR2 YFSETQ. Trimming took 0 bases from V and 3 from J, leaving 11 bases between them. CDR3 size: 15 residues. CDR3 amino acids: CASSLAEGWTDTQYF. Written as DNA, the CDR3 is TGCGCCAGCAGCTTGGCCGAGGGGTGGACAGATACGCAGTATTTT.

This clone occurred once. This rearrangement joins TRBV25-1 to TRBJ1-4, with D possibly matching TRBD1 (6 bases). Trimming removed 4 bases from V and 6 bases from J, with 12 bases in between. The CDR3 contains 14 residues. The germline V gene has CDR1 MGHDK and CDR2 SYGVNS. The CDR3 DNA is TGTGCCAGCAGTGTCCAAAGGGGGGATGAAAAACTGTTTTTT. This translates into CASSVQRGDEKLFF.

The chain carries TRBV5-1 and TRBJ2-1; 7 bases line up with TRBD2. The trim removed 5 bases at V and 0 bases at J, leaving 11 bases unmatched. The CDR3 is made up of 17 amino acids. Germline CDR1 reads SGHRS; CDR2 reads YFSETQ. The CDR3 reads CASSPTPGTTSYNEQFF. The CDR3 DNA sequence: TGCGCCAGCAGTCCGACCCCCGGGACTACCTCCTACAATGAGCAGTTCTTC.

The V call is TRBV6-5, the J call TRBJ2-7; maybe TRBD2 (5 bases). Germline assignment: CDR1 MNHEY and CDR2 SVGAGI. The V end lost 5 bases, the J end lost 5 bases, and 16 bases lay between the germline ends. The CDR3 is 14 residues long. The CDR3 here is CASSPPRGLHEQYF. The CDR3 region has the DNA TGTGCCAGCAGTCCCCCTCGGGGTCTCCACGAGCAGTACTTC.

This clone was seen a handful of times. The chain combines TRBV7-6 with TRBJ1-6; possibly TRBD1 for D (6 bases). The CDR3 runs to 14 residues. Looked up from germline, CDR1 is SGHVS and CDR2 is FNYEAQ. V was trimmed by 3 bases and J by 6 bases, leaving 9 bases between them. The CDR3 loop reads CASSFAGANSPLHF. The CDR3 DNA follows: TGTGCCAGCAGCTTTGCAGGGGCTAATTCACCCCTCCACTTT.

This sequence joins TRBV4-2 and TRBJ2-7; D is unresolved. CDR1 and CDR2 (germline): LGHNA, YNFKEQ. V dropped 0 bases and J dropped 2 bases, with 11 bases sitting between them. This CDR3 is built from 15 residues. Written as DNA, the CDR3 is TGTGCCAGCAGCCAAGATTACCGGCGTACCTACGAGCAGTACTTC. Encoded protein: CASSQDYRRTYEQYF.

The V gene is TRBV28, the J gene TRBJ2-3, with no clear D. The CDR3 sequence is 12 residues long. Germline V lookup: CDR1 MDHEN, CDR2 SYDVKM. The V and J ends lost 2 bases and 7 bases respectively, with 7 bases between them. The CDR3 region has the DNA TGTGCCAGCAGTTTACAGCGCTATACGCAGTATTTT. The encoded protein is CASSLQRYTQYF.

The chain carries TRBV7-2 and TRBJ2-5; D unclear. CDR1 is SGHTA, CDR2 FQGNSA, per germline. The CDR3 consists of 16 residues. Trimming took off 0 bases at V and 0 bases at J, with 11 bases between the two ends. CDR3 region: CASSLAAAQYQETQYF. The CDR3 nucleotides read TGTGCCAGCAGCTTAGCTGCAGCCCAGTACCAAGAGACCCAGTACTTC.

V gene TRBV19 combines with J gene TRBJ2-7, with D possibly TRBD2 on 5 matching bases. The germline V gene has CDR1 LNHDA and CDR2 SQIVND (reference sequence). The CDR3 is made up of 12 amino acids. With 5 bases removed from V and 6 bases from J, the gap between germline ends came to 11 bases. The CDR3 region has the DNA TGTGCCAGTAGTCTGGGAGCCGGCGAGCAGTACTTC. Translating gives CASSLGAGEQYF.

In nucleotides, the CDR3 is TGTGCCAGCAGCACCGGGACAGGGGGCTGGGATGAGCAGTTCTTC. Translated, it gives CASSTGTGGWDEQFF. This chain joins TRBV7-3 and TRBJ2-1; TRBD1 matches 12 bases. Trimming at V came to 5 bases and at J to 8 bases, leaving 7 bases not matched to a gene. The CDR3 covers 15 residues. Germline V gene sequence: CDR1 SGHTA, CDR2 FQGTGA.

The chain links TRBV4-2 to TRBJ1-2; 11 positions match TRBD1. The CDR3 is made up of 16 amino acids. Germline CDR1 is LGHNA and CDR2 is YNFKEQ. The junction had 7 bases not matched to a gene; V was cut back by 4 bases and J by 3 bases. Written as DNA, the CDR3 is TGTGCCAGCAGCCGGCGGACAGGGGGCCTTGACTATGGCTACACCTTC. Translation: CASSRRTGGLDYGYTF.

The genes are TRBV7-2 and TRBJ2-7, with D possibly matching TRBD2 (5 bases). This CDR3 is built from 14 residues. The V gene's germline CDR1 is SGHTA and CDR2 FQGNSA. The ends were cut back, 4 bases at V and 1 base at J, with 11 bases in the middle. CDR3 bases: TGTGCCAGCAGCTCAGAGGGCAGTTCCTACGAGCAGTACTTC. Amino acids: CASSSEGSSYEQYF.

The chain combines TRBV7-9 with TRBJ1-1; the D gene is possibly TRBD1 (6 bases). The CDR3 runs to 13 residues. V was trimmed by 5 bases and J by 8 bases, leaving 15 bases between them. Germline V CDR1 and CDR2: SEHNR, FQNEAQ (reference sequence). DNA of the CDR3: TGTGCCAGCAGCCGAGTACAGGGTAGGGAAGCTTTCTTT. This gives the protein CASSRVQGREAFF. The full variable domain, its missing parts supplied by reference TRBV7-9 and TRBJ1-1, is DTGVSQNPRHKITKRGQNVTFRCDPISEHNRLYWYRQTLGQGPEFLTYFQNEAQLEKSRLLSDRFSAERPKGSFSTLEIQRTEQGDSAMYLCASSRVQGREAFFGQGTRLTVV.

This rearrangement joins TRBV27 to TRBJ2-1, with TRBD2 matching over 11 bases. This CDR3 is 16 amino acids long. The junction had 7 bases not matched to a gene; V was cut back by 5 bases and J by 4 bases. In germline, CDR1 is MNHEY, CDR2 SMNVEV (reference sequence). CDR3 protein: CASSTPGTSGYNEQFF. The CDR3 bases are TGTGCCAGCAGTACCCCCGGGACTAGCGGTTACAATGAGCAGTTCTTC.

This clone was counted a single time. V usage is TRBV7-8 and J usage is TRBJ1-4; D is unclear. The ends were cut back, 3 bases at V and 1 base at J, with 6 bases in the middle. Germline lookup yields CDR1 SGHVS and CDR2 FQNEAQ. The CDR3 length is 14 residues. The CDR3, as DNA: TGTGCCAGCAGCTTTGACGAAACTAATGAAAAACTGTTTTTT. Translated: CASSFDETNEKLFF. The whole variable domain, filled in from reference TRBV7-8 and TRBJ1-4, reads GAGVSQSPRYKVAKRGQDVALRCDPISGHVSLFWYQQALGQGPEFLTYFQNEAQLDKSGLPSDRFFAERPEGSVSTLKIQRTQQEDSAVYLCASSFDETNEKLFFGSGTQLSVL.

The chain employs TRBV5-5 and TRBJ2-3; D uncertain. The CDR3 runs 13 residues. The germline V and J ends were trimmed by 4 bases and 7 bases, with 13 bases remaining between them. CDR1 and CDR2 from the germline V gene are SGHKS and YYEKEE (reference sequence). CDR3 sequence (DNA): TGTGCCAGCAGCCCCGGGCCCGGCCATACGCAGTATTTT. Amino acid sequence: CASSPGPGHTQYF. Filled out from reference TRBV5-5 and TRBJ2-3, the complete variable domain reads DAGVTQSPTHLIKTRGQQVTLRCSPISGHKSVSWYQQVLGQGPQFIFQYYEKEERGRGNFPDRFSARQFPNYSSELNVNALLLGDSALYLCASSPGPGHTQYFGPGTRLTVL.